A single sample is the source of the 3 T cell receptor beta chains below, sequenced in a study of CD8+CD57+ T cells in acquired aplastic anemia. Using genomic DNA as the template, TCR beta VDJ and CDR3 profiling was carried out. One entry per CDR3 protein results from TCRdb running MiXCR on the reads. Here the sample spans 250,000 to 350,000 distinct CDR3 sequences, 56% being singletons. Individuals selected for sequencing had exhibited CD8+CD57+ cell expansion on flow cytometry. The material sequenced was sorted CD4+, CD8+, or CD8+CD57+ T cells (not recorded which) from PBMCs. The receptors were gathered from a human donor with aplastic anemia.

This clonotype was observed many times. The V call is TRBV5-8, the J call TRBJ2-5, with 15 bases fitting TRBD2. The CDR3 runs to 16 residues. The V and J ends lost 4 bases and 2 bases, in that order; junction bases with no gene match: 3. The germline V gene has CDR1 SGHTS and CDR2 YDEGEE. The CDR3 nucleotides are TGTGCCAGCAGCGGAGGGACTAGCGGGGGGCAAGAGACCCAGTACTTC. This codes for CASSGGTSGGQETQYF.

This clonotype was seen only a few times. The J gene is TRBJ1-2, the V gene TRBV20-1; D is possibly TRBD1 (6 bases). Trimming took 0 bases from V and 1 from J, leaving 6 bases between them. Germline assignment: CDR1 DFQATT and CDR2 SNEGSKA (reference sequence). The CDR3 is 13 residues long. CDR3 DNA sequence: TGCAGTGCTAGAGAACAGGGTAACTATGGCTACACCTTC. Translated, it gives CSAREQGNYGYTF.

V is TRBV6-6 and J is TRBJ2-7, with TRBD1 matching over 11 bases. Trimming took 2 bases from V and 4 from J; bases not matched to a gene: 1. Germline V gene sequence: CDR1 MNHNY, CDR2 SVGAGI (reference sequence). CDR3 size: 14 residues. CDR3 bases: TGTGCCAGCAGTTACCGGGACAGGGGGTACGAGCAGTACTTC. Protein: CASSYRDRGYEQYF.